These 30 T cell receptor beta chains were all obtained from the same sample, sequenced in a study of cytomegalovirus exposure and HLA in healthy donors. TCRdb keeps only in-frame clones here, not all; method: immunoSEQ multiplex PCR. The table lists roughly 86,000 clones, 96% of them singletons. Sequencing used PBMCs. The receptor source for this set is a man in his late teens or twenties in good health and CMV-seropositive.

The V gene is TRBV18, the J gene TRBJ2-7; D is ambiguous. Germline CDR1 is KGHSH and CDR2 is LQKENI. The CDR3 totals 16 residues. Trimming removed 0 bases from V and 0 bases from J, with 12 bases in between. CDR3 amino acids: CASSPPNGGSSYEQYF. As DNA, the CDR3 is TGTGCCAGCTCACCACCCAATGGCGGAAGCTCCTACGAGCAGTACTTC.

The chain recombines TRBV5-4 with TRBJ2-3, with TRBD2 matching over 12 bases. Trimming took 5 bases from V and 0 from J; bases not matched to a gene: 4. The CDR3 is made up of 16 amino acids. Germline CDR1 SGHNT, CDR2 YYREEE (reference sequence). The CDR3 nucleotides read TGTGCCAGCAGTTATACTAGCGGGAGGAGCACAGATACGCAGTATTTT. Its translation is CASSYTSGRSTDTQYF.

In its sample, this clone was seen once. V gene TRBV5-8 combines with J gene TRBJ1-1; 7 nucleotides line up with TRBD1. This CDR3 region has 14 residues. CDR1 and CDR2 from the germline V gene are SGHTS and YDEGEE. The V gene end was trimmed by 4 bases and the J gene end by 1 base; junction bases not matched to a gene: 4. This chain's CDR3 is CASSATGQNTEAFF. CDR3 nucleotide sequence: TGTGCCAGCAGCGCGACAGGGCAGAACACTGAAGCTTTCTTT.

The V gene is TRBV7-9, the J gene TRBJ1-1; the match to TRBD1 covers 7 bases. This CDR3 has 11 amino acids. Per the germline V gene, CDR1 is SEHNR and CDR2 is FQNEAQ (reference sequence). The J segment lost 5 bases and the V segment lost 9 bases, leaving 3 bases of the junction unmatched. CDR3 in amino acids: CASNRGTEAFF. CDR3 nucleotides: TGTGCCAGTAACAGGGGTACTGAAGCTTTCTTT. The full variable domain, its missing parts supplied by reference TRBV7-9 and TRBJ1-1, is DTGVSQNPRHKITKRGQNVTFRCDPISEHNRLYWYRQTLGQGPEFLTYFQNEAQLEKSRLLSDRFSAERPKGSFSTLEIQRTEQGDSAMYLCASNRGTEAFFGQGTRLTVV.

For the CDR3, the DNA is TGTGCCAGCAGTGAGACGGGACTAGCGGATTACAATGAGCAGTTCTTC. Translated, it gives CASSETGLADYNEQFF. The rearrangement uses TRBV2 and TRBJ2-1, with 11 bases lining up with TRBD2. Per the germline V gene, CDR1 is SNHLY and CDR2 is FYNNEI. The CDR3 has 16 residues. Germline trimming cut 3 bases from V and 4 bases from J; bases unmatched to any gene: 5.

CDR3 in DNA: TGTGCCAGCAGCTTGGCTCATACAGGGTCCACTGAAGCTTTCTTT. Amino acid sequence: CASSLAHTGSTEAFF. The genes are TRBV5-8 and TRBJ1-1, with a tentative D call TRBD1 (6 bases). V lost 0 bases and J 4 bases, leaving 13 bases between the germline ends. CDR1 SGHTS and CDR2 YDEGEE come from the germline V gene. The CDR3 is 15 amino acids.

This chain links TRBV27 with TRBJ1-1, with a tentative D call TRBD1 (6 bases). CDR1 MNHEY and CDR2 SMNVEV come from the germline V gene (reference sequence). V was pared by 2 bases and J by 8 bases, with 12 bases between. The CDR3 sequence is 13 residues long. CDR3 DNA: TGTGCCAGCAGTTTAAGGGGGACTAGAGAAGCTTTCTTT. Its protein product is CASSLRGTREAFF.

The V gene is TRBV11-2, the J gene TRBJ2-1; 7 bases are a match to TRBD2. The length of the CDR3 is 14 residues. The germline V gene has CDR1 SGHAT and CDR2 FQNNGV. V lost 2 bases, J lost 9 bases, and 7 bases stayed unmatched. DNA for the CDR3: TGTGCCAGCAGCTTACAGCGGGACCACGGTGAGCAGTTCTTC. It translates to CASSLQRDHGEQFF.

The chain joins TRBV6-5 to TRBJ1-1; D ambiguous. This CDR3 has 15 amino acids. Trimming removed 0 bases at V and 7 bases at J, with 15 bases between. Germline-derived CDR1 and CDR2 are MNHEY and SVGAGI. The CDR3 DNA follows: TGTGCCAGCAGTTACTCGAATCCGGGAGTAGGTGAAGCTTTCTTT. Translating it yields CASSYSNPGVGEAFF.

The V call is TRBV28, the J call TRBJ1-1, with 7 bases matching TRBD1. Germline CDR1 MDHEN, CDR2 SYDVKM. The V gene end was trimmed by 7 bases and the J gene end by 2 bases; junction bases not matched to a gene: 10. The CDR3 contains 15 residues. DNA for the CDR3: TGTGCCAGCATCATAAGGTCAGGGGGTAACACTGAAGCTTTCTTT. Translated: CASIIRSGGNTEAFF.

In DNA form, the CDR3 reads TGTGCCAGCAGCTTGACAGAAGATACGCAGTATTTT. Translating it yields CASSLTEDTQYF. V usage is TRBV7-9 and J usage is TRBJ2-3, with a possible D match to TRBD1 (5 bases). Per germline, CDR1 SEHNR and CDR2 FQNEAQ (reference sequence). The length of the CDR3 is 12 residues. V was clipped by 3 bases and J by 5 bases, with 6 bases between them.

This chain links TRBV30 with TRBJ2-7; maybe TRBD1 (5 bases). Trimming cost V 1 base and J 2 bases, with 9 bases left between them. The germline CDR1 and CDR2 sequences are GTSNPN and SVGIG (reference sequence). CDR3 size: 13 residues. The CDR3 loop reads CAWSGTGPYEQYF. The DNA for the CDR3 is TGTGCCTGGAGTGGAACAGGCCCCTACGAGCAGTACTTC.

A note on this clone: This sample also contains other DNA sequences that code for the same CDR3. V gene TRBV18 combines with J gene TRBJ2-7, with D possibly TRBD2 on 5 matching bases. Trimming took off 3 bases at V and 4 bases at J, with 13 bases between the two ends. The V gene's germline CDR1 is KGHSH and CDR2 LQKENI. The length of the CDR3 is 14 residues. The CDR3 here is CASSPPGLSYEQYF. The CDR3, as DNA: TGTGCCAGCTCACCCCCAGGACTGTCGTACGAGCAGTACTTC.

The chain couples TRBV9 to TRBJ2-4; maybe TRBD1 (8 bases). Germline V gives CDR1 SGDLS, CDR2 YYNGEE. V dropped 4 bases and J dropped 3 bases, with 11 bases sitting between them. The CDR3 loop spans 14 amino acids. CDR3 amino acids: CASSTGGDKNIQYF. CDR3 nucleotide sequence: TGTGCCAGCAGCACAGGGGGGGACAAAAACATTCAGTACTTC.

This chain uses TRBV29-1 with TRBJ2-7; TRBD2 might be the D (5 bases). Trimming stripped 2 bases from V and 3 bases from J, with 8 bases between. This CDR3 has 12 residues. Germline V lookup: CDR1 SQVTM, CDR2 ANQGSEA. The CDR3 DNA reads as TGCAGCGTTGAACTAGCTGACTACGAGCAGTACTTC. It yields the protein CSVELADYEQYF.

In its sample, this clone was seen once. The chain is built from TRBV5-1 and TRBJ2-7, with a weak D call TRBD2 (5 bases). Trimming took 2 bases from V and 4 from J, leaving 13 bases between them. Germline CDR1 and CDR2: SGHRS and YFSETQ. The CDR3 extends over 14 amino acids. Here the CDR3 reads CASSFRLGDYEQYF. The CDR3 DNA reads TGCGCCAGCAGCTTTCGACTCGGGGATTACGAGCAGTACTTC.

V usage is TRBV28 and J usage is TRBJ2-7, with 8 bases fitting TRBD2. The CDR3 extends over 14 amino acids. In germline, CDR1 is MDHEN, CDR2 SYDVKM. V lost 4 bases, J lost 3 bases, and 5 bases stayed unmatched. CDR3: CASSSTGTSYEQYF. CDR3 sequence (DNA): TGTGCCAGCAGTTCTACCGGGACTAGCTACGAGCAGTACTTC.

The rearrangement links TRBV6-6 to TRBJ2-5; D perhaps matches TRBD2 (6 bases). V was cut by 5 bases and J by 5 bases, with 9 bases left in between. Germline V gene lookup returns CDR1 MNHNY and CDR2 SVGAGI (reference sequence). The CDR3 length is 12 residues. CDR3 region: CASSTRGETQYF. CDR3 coding DNA: TGTGCCAGCAGTACCCGGGGGGAGACCCAGTACTTC.

Worth noting for this clone: Within the sample, other DNA sequences also encode this same CDR3. The chain joins TRBV4-1 to TRBJ1-5; D gene unclear. The length of the CDR3 is 16 residues. Trimming shortened V by 1 base and J by 2 bases, and 12 bases separated the two germline ends. Looked up from germline, CDR1 is MGHRA and CDR2 is YSYEKL. CDR3 loop: CASSQGTGKGNQPQHF. The CDR3 DNA follows: TGCGCCAGCAGCCAAGGAACGGGGAAAGGCAATCAGCCCCAGCATTTT.

This chain links TRBV5-1 with TRBJ1-1, with D uncertain. The CDR3 loop spans 15 amino acids. Germline loops: CDR1 SGHRS, CDR2 YFSETQ. The V gene lost 0 bases and the J gene lost 1 base, with 10 bases spanning the gap. The CDR3 sequence: CASSLGWAGNTEAFF. The CDR3 coding sequence is TGCGCCAGCAGCTTGGGTTGGGCAGGGAACACTGAAGCTTTCTTT.

The chain combines TRBV4-1 with TRBJ2-1; 11 bases match TRBD2. Germline CDR1 is MGHRA and CDR2 is YSYEKL. CDR3 length: 16 amino acids. The junction had 10 bases not matched to a gene; V was cut back by 3 bases and J by 9 bases. For the CDR3, the DNA is TGCGCCAGCAGCCAGACGCTAGCGGGAGGAAGAGGTGAGCAGTTCTTC. Translated: CASSQTLAGGRGEQFF.

The chain carries TRBV29-1 and TRBJ2-5; perhaps TRBD1 as D (6 bases). This CDR3 region has 13 residues. Trimming shortened V by 3 bases and J by 4 bases, and 12 bases separated the two germline ends. Germline V gives CDR1 SQVTM, CDR2 ANQGSEA. CDR3 in amino acids: CSVDRGSGETQYF. CDR3 nucleotide sequence: TGCAGCGTTGATAGGGGGAGTGGAGAGACCCAGTACTTC. Full variable domain (missing parts from reference TRBV29-1 and TRBJ2-5): SAVISQKPSRDICQRGTSLTIQCQVDSQVTMMFWYRQQPGQSLTLIATANQGSEATYESGFVIDKFPISRPNLTFSTLTVSNMSPEDSSIYLCSVDRGSGETQYFGPGTRLLVL.

The gene calls are TRBV6-5 and TRBJ2-5, with 8 bases fitting TRBD2. Germline CDR1 reads MNHEY; CDR2 reads SVGAGI. The CDR3 is 15 residues long. V trimming: 5 bases; J trimming: 5 bases; junction bases outside the gene matches: 10. Written as DNA, the CDR3 is TGTGCCAGCAGTACAAGCGGAGGACTAGCTGAGACCCAGTACTTC. Its translation is CASSTSGGLAETQYF.

This chain links TRBV6-5 with TRBJ1-1; the match to TRBD1 covers 8 bases. Trimming cost V 5 bases and J 10 bases; bases outside gene matches: 6. Germline loops: CDR1 MNHEY, CDR2 SVGAGI. CDR3 length equals 12 residues. In DNA, the CDR3 is TGTGCCAGCAGTCCGGACAGGGAAGTAGCTTTCTTT. This gives the protein CASSPDREVAFF.

A remark on this clone: Without the conserved terminal phenylalanine or tryptophan, this CDR3 likely stems from a read error. The DNA is left out, because the CDR3 cannot be placed on it with certainty; the CDR3 is given as TCRdb lists it. The chain carries TRBV2 and TRBJ2-4; TRBD1, the D gene given by the table, was not confirmed from the DNA. With termini counted, the CDR3 has 13 amino acids. The germline CDR1 and CDR2 sequences are SNHLY and FYNNEI. CDR3 protein: CASSGQPGQPPRV.

A single count supports this clone. V is TRBV6-6 and J is TRBJ2-2; 10 bases line up with TRBD1. Germline V CDR1 and CDR2: MNHNY, SVGAGI (reference sequence). The CDR3 length is 15 residues. V was clipped by 8 bases and J by 9 bases; unmatched bases: 12. The CDR3 here is CASLSGTGVIRELFF. DNA for the CDR3: TGTGCCAGCCTATCCGGGACAGGGGTCATCAGGGAGCTGTTTTTT.

As for this clone: Germline and junction disagree at one end, which may indicate a read error. The V and J genes are TRBV29-1 and TRBJ2-3; 10 bases are a match to TRBD2. CDR3 length: 12 amino acids. Germline V CDR1 and CDR2: SQVTM, ANQGSEA. The DNA for the CDR3 is TGCAGCGGATATGTTAGCGGGAGGTCGTGGGATTTT. Encoded protein: CSGYVSGRSWDF.

This sequence joins TRBV6-5 and TRBJ1-4; 7 positions agree with TRBD1. Germline loops: CDR1 MNHEY, CDR2 SVGAGI. J was trimmed by 4 bases and V by 7 bases; bases with no gene match: 9. The CDR3 is made up of 15 amino acids. CDR3 amino acids: CASTTLDRHNEKLFF. In nucleotides, the CDR3 is TGTGCCAGCACAACGCTGGACAGGCATAATGAAAAACTGTTTTTT.

This clone was found once. The chain has TRBV27 and TRBJ2-7, with 7 bases lining up with TRBD2. Germline V lookup: CDR1 MNHEY, CDR2 SMNVEV (reference sequence). V lost 6 bases, J lost 5 bases, and 19 bases stayed unmatched. This CDR3 has 17 residues. The CDR3 DNA sequence: TGTGCCAGCAGACTAGCGCCCGTCGACGGTCACCCTCACGAGCAGTACTTC. This sequence encodes CASRLAPVDGHPHEQYF.

This clone has just one count. The genes are TRBV29-1 and TRBJ2-3, with a possible D match to TRBD2 (6 bases). The CDR3 is made up of 14 amino acids. The V end lost 4 bases, the J end lost 0 bases, and 11 bases lay between the germline ends. Per germline, CDR1 SQVTM and CDR2 ANQGSEA. The CDR3 region is CSVAGRDSTDTQYF. DNA of the CDR3: TGCAGCGTTGCGGGGCGGGATAGCACAGATACGCAGTATTTT.